The 8 T cell receptor beta chains below were found in one sample sequenced in a study of shared clonotypes between healthy human individuals. Sequenced by immunoSEQ multiplex PCR; TCRdb stores in-frame clones only, minus some. The sample lists fewer than 3 million clones, 92% occurring once. Sequenced sample: naive CD4+ T cells from PBMCs. Subset in this sample: CD45RA+ positively selected. Receptors originate from a young man in good health. Some clones in this sample may be carry-over from other donors' samples.

The chain uses TRBV2 and TRBJ1-2; tentative D call: TRBD1 (5 bases). This CDR3 spans 13 amino acids. The V end lost 7 bases, the J end lost 8 bases, and 17 bases lay between the germline ends. Germline V CDR1 and CDR2: SNHLY, FYNNEI. Here the CDR3 DNA reads TGTGCCAGCACAGCGGGACCGTCTATCGGCTACACCTTC. This gives the protein CASTAGPSIGYTF.

About this clone: Other DNA sequences within the sample encode an identical CDR3. This chain links TRBV28 with TRBJ1-2, with 10 bases identical to TRBD1. Germline V gene sequence: CDR1 MDHEN, CDR2 SYDVKM. The CDR3 is made up of 13 amino acids. Trimming removed 6 bases from V and 8 bases from J; junction bases left unmatched: 6. The CDR3 nucleotides are TGTGCCAGCAGCCGCGACAGGGGGCGAGGCTACACCTTC. Translated: CASSRDRGRGYTF.

The chain couples TRBV19 to TRBJ2-6; TRBD1 matches at 8 bases. The germline V gene encodes CDR1 LNHDA and CDR2 SQIVND (reference sequence). The CDR3 length is 17 residues. V gave up 4 bases and J gave up 0 bases; unmatched junction bases: 5. The CDR3 DNA reads TGTGCCAGTAGTACAGGACAGGGAAGCTCTGGGGCCAACGTCCTGACTTTC. It encodes CASSTGQGSSGANVLTF.

This rearrangement joins TRBV5-1 to TRBJ2-1; TRBD2 aligns across 9 bases. Losses at the gene ends were 3 bases for V and 6 bases for J; bases not matched to a gene: 10. CDR1 and CDR2 from the germline V gene are SGHRS and YFSETQ. There are 16 residues in the CDR3. CDR3: CASSSAPSGTVNEQFF. CDR3 in DNA: TGCGCCAGCAGCTCCGCCCCTAGCGGGACGGTCAATGAGCAGTTCTTC.

V is TRBV27 and J is TRBJ2-3, with 11 bases matching TRBD1. CDR1 is MNHEY, CDR2 SMNVEV, per germline (reference sequence). The CDR3 length is 15 residues. V was clipped by 5 bases and J by 6 bases; unmatched bases: 7. The CDR3: CASSGRDRGWDTQYF. Written as DNA, the CDR3 is TGTGCCAGCAGTGGCCGGGACAGGGGGTGGGATACGCAGTATTTT.

The V gene is TRBV7-8, the J gene TRBJ2-1; 14 bases are a match to TRBD2. CDR1 and CDR2 (germline): SGHVS, FQNEAQ. The CDR3 is made up of 18 amino acids. V lost 0 bases and J lost 5; bases outside the gene matches: 6. The CDR3 bases are TGTGCCAGCAGCTTAGCAAGACGACTAGCGGGAGGGAACAATGAGCAGTTCTTC. Translated: CASSLARRLAGGNNEQFF.

This chain links TRBV30 with TRBJ2-1; 7 positions agree with TRBD1. The V gene's germline CDR1 is GTSNPN and CDR2 SVGIG (reference sequence). This CDR3 comprises 14 residues. With V trimmed by 4 bases and J by 5 bases, 8 bases remained unmatched. The CDR3 reads CAWTYRGLDNEQFF. The CDR3 DNA sequence: TGTGCCTGGACCTATAGGGGGCTCGACAATGAGCAGTTCTTC.

The genes are TRBV9 and TRBJ1-4; D unclear. Germline V lookup: CDR1 SGDLS, CDR2 YYNGEE. V lost 4 bases, J lost 0 bases, and 16 bases lay in between. The CDR3 has 17 amino acids. CDR3 nucleotides: TGTGCCAGCAGCCCCGAGCCTCCGGGTGCAACTAATGAAAAACTGTTTTTT. Protein product: CASSPEPPGATNEKLFF. The whole variable domain, filled in from reference TRBV9 and TRBJ1-4, reads DSGVTQTPKHLITATGQRVTLRCSPRSGDLSVYWYQQSLDQGLQFLIQYYNGEERAKGNILERFSAQQFPDLHSELNLSSLELGDSALYFCASSPEPPGATNEKLFFGSGTQLSVL.